This T cell receptor (beta chain) was obtained from a study of graft-versus-host responses after intestinal transplantation. There are 16 residues in the CDR3. Per germline, CDR1 MGHRA and CDR2 YSYEKL. V lost 0 bases, J lost 3 bases, and 7 bases stayed unmatched. General observations from the study: The study associated peak circulating GvH clone levels with early post-transplant HvG declines.

Generated by immunoSEQ multiplex PCR, the TCRdb table keeps only in-frame clones and is missing some. The data hold just under 90,000 clones, with roughly four fifths observed a single time. Points on this clone: The target antigen is unknown.

The chain uses TRBV4-1 and TRBJ2-7; 8 bases line up with TRBD1. The receptor's source is a human donor who received an intestinal transplant. The sample was unstimulated CD8+ T cells sorted from spleen or lymph node cells, taken before intestinal transplant. This CDR3 is CASSQDSGTGLYEQYF. CDR3 nucleotide sequence: TGCGCCAGCAGCCAAGACTCCGGGACAGGCCTCTACGAGCAGTACTTC.